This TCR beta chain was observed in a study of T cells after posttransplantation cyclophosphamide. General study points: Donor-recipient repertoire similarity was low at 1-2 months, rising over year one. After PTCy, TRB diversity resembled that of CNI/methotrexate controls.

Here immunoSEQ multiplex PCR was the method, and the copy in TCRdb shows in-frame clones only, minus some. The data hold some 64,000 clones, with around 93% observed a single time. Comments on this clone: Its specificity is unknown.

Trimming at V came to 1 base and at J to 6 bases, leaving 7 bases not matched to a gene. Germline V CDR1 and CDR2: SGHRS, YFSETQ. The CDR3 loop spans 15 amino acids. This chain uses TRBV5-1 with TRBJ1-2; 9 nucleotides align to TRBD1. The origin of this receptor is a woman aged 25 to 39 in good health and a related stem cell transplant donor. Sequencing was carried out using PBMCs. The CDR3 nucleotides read TGCGCCAGCAGCTTGCCCCGTGGGACAGGGAATGGCTACACCTTC. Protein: CASSLPRGTGNGYTF. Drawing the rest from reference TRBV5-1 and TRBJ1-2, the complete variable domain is KAGVTQTPRYLIKTRGQQVTLSCSPISGHRSVSWYQQTPGQGLQFLFEYFSETQRNKGNFPGRFSGRQFSNSRSEMNVSTLELGDSALYLCASSLPRGTGNGYTFGSGTRLTVV.